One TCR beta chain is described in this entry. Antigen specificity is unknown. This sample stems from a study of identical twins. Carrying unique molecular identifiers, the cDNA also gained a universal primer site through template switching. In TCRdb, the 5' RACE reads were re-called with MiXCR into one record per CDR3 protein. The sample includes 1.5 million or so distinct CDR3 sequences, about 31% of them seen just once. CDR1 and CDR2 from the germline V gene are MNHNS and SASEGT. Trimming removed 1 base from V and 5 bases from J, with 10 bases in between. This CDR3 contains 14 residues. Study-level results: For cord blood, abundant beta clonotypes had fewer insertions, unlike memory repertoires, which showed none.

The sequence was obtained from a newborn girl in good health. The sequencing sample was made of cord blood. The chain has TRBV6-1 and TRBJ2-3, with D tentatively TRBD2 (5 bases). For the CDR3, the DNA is TGTGCCAGCAGTGAAGGCGGGCAGAGAGATACGCAGTATTTT. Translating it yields CASSEGGQRDTQYF.